These T cell receptor beta chains were read from a single sample in a study of T cell responses to AZD1222 COVID-19 vaccine. Assay used: immunoSEQ multiplex PCR; TCRdb lists only in-frame clones, some missing. The table includes approximately 70,000 clones, about three quarters detected once. The sample here was peripheral blood, taken 28 days after the second AZD1222 dose. All receptors derive from an adult who received the AZD1222 COVID-19 vaccine. Both conserved end residues are part of each CDR3. D genes are given only for firm matches. Expanded clones get a size class; other rows say once, few or many, or leave the size out.

clone_size d_call j_call v_call cdr3_aa cdr3_nt
- - TRBJ1-6 TRBV28 CASSLTANSPLHF TGTGCCAGCAGTTTGACGGCTAATTCACCCCTCCACTTT
- - TRBJ1-3 TRBV29-1 CSVGLGNTIYF TGCAGCGTGGGCTTAGGAAACACCATATATTTT
few TRBD1 TRBJ2-7 TRBV16 CASSPWTGGDEQYF TGTGCCAGCAGCCCTTGGACAGGGGGCGACGAGCAGTACTTC
- TRBD2 TRBJ2-7 TRBV27 CASSFHLAGGYEQYF TGTGCCAGCAGTTTTCACCTAGCGGGGGGGTACGAGCAGTACTTC
once - TRBJ1-1 TRBV29-1 CSVARDMNTEAFF TGCAGCGTTGCCCGGGACATGAACACTGAAGCTTTCTTT
- - TRBJ2-2 TRBV7-6 CASTTTGQNYGELFF TGTGCCAGCACAACTACAGGGCAGAATTACGGGGAGCTGTTTTTT
- - TRBJ1-3 TRBV28 CASSLQTLAGNTIYF TGTGCCAGCAGTTTGCAAACCCTCGCCGGAAACACCATATATTTT
- TRBD1 TRBJ1-5 TRBV5-5 CASSLDRARGQPQHF TGTGCCAGCAGCTTAGACAGGGCTCGCGGCCAGCCCCAGCATTTT
once - TRBJ2-3 TRBV6-5 CASSYSGTDTQYF TGTGCCAGCAGTTACTCTGGTACAGATACGCAGTATTTT
- - TRBJ2-7 TRBV7-9 CASSLLSGLNEQYF TGTGCCAGCAGCCTGCTTAGCGGACTTAACGAGCAGTACTTC
once - TRBJ2-3 TRBV4-2 CASSLVGDTQYF TGTGCCAGCAGCCTTGTGGGGGATACGCAGTATTTT
few - TRBJ2-7 TRBV6-5 CATSSRFPTYEQYF TGTGCCACCAGCTCGCGATTCCCTACCTACGAGCAGTACTTC
once - TRBJ2-7 TRBV2 CASSWTDSYEQYF TGTGCCAGCAGTTGGACAGATTCTTACGAGCAGTACTTC
once - TRBJ2-1 TRBV7-9 CASSQYGGENYNEQFF TGTGCCAGCAGCCAATACGGGGGCGAGAACTACAATGAGCAGTTCTTC
- - TRBJ1-5 TRBV28 CASGLSGLSLPSNQPQHF TGTGCCAGCGGCCTATCAGGGCTGTCCCTCCCTAGCAATCAGCCCCAGCATTTT
- - TRBJ1-4 TRBV30 CAWSTTDQGFRREKLFF TGTGCCTGGAGTACCACCGACCAGGGGTTTCGACGGGAAAAACTGTTTTTT
- - TRBJ1-2 TRBV5-1 CASTPGRYGYTF TGCGCCAGCACCCCGGGTCGCTATGGCTACACCTTC
once TRBD1 TRBJ1-2 TRBV19 CASRSGQGVLGYTF TGTGCCAGTAGAAGCGGACAGGGGGTATTAGGCTACACCTTC
- - TRBJ2-7 TRBV12-3/TRBV12-4 CASSLGRAYEQYF TGTGCCAGCAGTTTAGGGAGGGCCTACGAGCAGTACTTC
- TRBD2 TRBJ2-1 TRBV15 CATSRDLAGGREQFF TGTGCCACCAGCAGAGATCTAGCGGGGGGGCGAGAACAGTTCTTC
once - TRBJ1-5 TRBV6-2/TRBV6-3 CASSVGWQDNQPQHF TGTGCCAGCAGTGTCGGATGGCAGGACAATCAGCCCCAGCATTTT
- TRBD1 TRBJ2-7 TRBV3-1/TRBV3-2 CASSQLDRGGYEQYF TGTGCCAGCAGCCAGCTGGACAGGGGGGGCTACGAGCAGTACTTC
- - TRBJ1-1 TRBV19 CASSIGHNTEAFF TGTGCCAGTAGTATTGGGCATAACACTGAAGCTTTCTTT
- - TRBJ1-4 TRBV27 CASRMGEKLFF TGTGCCAGCCGAATGGGGGAAAAACTGTTTTTT
- - TRBJ1-6 TRBV2 CASNRDSYNSPLHF TGTGCCAGCAACCGAGACAGCTATAATTCACCCCTCCACTTT
- - TRBJ2-7 TRBV7-6 CASSLGTTTYEQYF TGTGCCAGCAGCTTAGGGACGACTACCTACGAGCAGTACTTC
- - TRBJ2-1 TRBV7-9 CASSPRSLTEQFF TGTGCCAGCAGCCCCCGTTCCCTGACGGAGCAGTTCTTC
- - TRBJ2-7 TRBV18 CASSPGSNEQYF TGTGCCAGCTCACCAGGGAGTAACGAGCAGTACTTC
few - TRBJ2-2 TRBV5-1 CASSLFDTGELFF TGCGCCAGCAGCTTATTTGACACCGGGGAGCTGTTTTTT
- TRBD1 TRBJ1-1 TRBV28 CASSLLDRGRYTEAFF TGTGCCAGCAGTCTACTAGACAGGGGGCGGTACACTGAAGCTTTCTTT
once - TRBJ1-1 TRBV6-2/TRBV6-3 CASSYSRGRIMNTEAFF TGTGCCAGCAGTTACTCGAGGGGACGGATTATGAACACTGAAGCTTTCTTT
- - TRBJ2-2 TRBV5-1 CASSLAWGSGELFF TGCGCCAGCAGCTTGGCCTGGGGGTCCGGGGAGCTGTTTTTT